This note documents a single T cell receptor (beta chain) sequence. This clonotype was picked up one time. Its antigen remains undetermined. A much larger clone differs from this one at a single base, so this may be a read error. The limits of the CDR3 on the DNA are not certain, so only TCRdb's listed CDR3 is given. The CDR3 runs 14 amino acids, cysteine and phenylalanine included. CDR1 and CDR2 are read off the germline V gene (reference sequence) as DFQATT and SNEGSKA. The record originates from a study of precursors of human CD4 cytotoxic T cells (dated by TCRdb to between 2018 and 2020). About the full investigation: CD4+ memory subsets from more than twelve donors in total were covered by the bulk TCR-seq analysis. Sequences for both the TCRalpha and TCRbeta chains came out of the TCR-seq analysis of about 14 donors (table S7). Broad study findings and their caveats: A larger fraction of IL-7Rhigh TEMRA clonotypes than of TEM or TCM clonotypes was made up of expanded effector clonotypes. According to the authors, a human observational design cannot definitively establish the direction of differentiation between precursor and effector cells. IL-7Rhigh and IL-7R- TEMRA subsets showed more restricted TCR repertoires, with lower diversity and more expanded clonotypes, than TCM and TEM subsets. Only 13 of the 14 donors were included in some of the bulk TCR-seq comparisons, which suggests that not every subset was available for every donor.

To test whether a precursor-effector relationship exists among CD4 cytotoxic T cells, bulk UMI-based TCR sequencing was run on four sorted CD4+ memory subsets: TCM, TEM, IL-7Rhigh TEMRA, and IL-7R- TEMRA. Cells were obtained from peripheral blood mononuclear cells that had been isolated from human blood. The data were produced on an Illumina MiSeq. Concerning the study's data processing: The Shannon-Wiener index, calculated in VDJtools, was used to measure repertoire diversity. Expanded TCRbeta clonotypes were defined as those with a clonotype frequency of at least 3. Starting from the raw public reads, TCRdb applied fastp trimming at Q25, assembled clones with MiXCR and retained in-frame beta chains. One record per CDR3 amino acid sequence lists the most common genes and DNA. TCRdb, rather than the study authors, made the V and J calls. A total of under 600 distinct CDR3 sequences appear in this sample, approximately 19% of them only once. The ten largest clones take up over 9.5% of the sample.

The chain was built from TRBV20-1 and TRBJ2-1; the table's D call, TRBD2, was not checked against the DNA. Sequencing used memory CD4+ T cells from blood (PBMCs). The receptor was isolated from a human donor in good health. The CDR3 sequence is CSVWASGAHNEQCF.